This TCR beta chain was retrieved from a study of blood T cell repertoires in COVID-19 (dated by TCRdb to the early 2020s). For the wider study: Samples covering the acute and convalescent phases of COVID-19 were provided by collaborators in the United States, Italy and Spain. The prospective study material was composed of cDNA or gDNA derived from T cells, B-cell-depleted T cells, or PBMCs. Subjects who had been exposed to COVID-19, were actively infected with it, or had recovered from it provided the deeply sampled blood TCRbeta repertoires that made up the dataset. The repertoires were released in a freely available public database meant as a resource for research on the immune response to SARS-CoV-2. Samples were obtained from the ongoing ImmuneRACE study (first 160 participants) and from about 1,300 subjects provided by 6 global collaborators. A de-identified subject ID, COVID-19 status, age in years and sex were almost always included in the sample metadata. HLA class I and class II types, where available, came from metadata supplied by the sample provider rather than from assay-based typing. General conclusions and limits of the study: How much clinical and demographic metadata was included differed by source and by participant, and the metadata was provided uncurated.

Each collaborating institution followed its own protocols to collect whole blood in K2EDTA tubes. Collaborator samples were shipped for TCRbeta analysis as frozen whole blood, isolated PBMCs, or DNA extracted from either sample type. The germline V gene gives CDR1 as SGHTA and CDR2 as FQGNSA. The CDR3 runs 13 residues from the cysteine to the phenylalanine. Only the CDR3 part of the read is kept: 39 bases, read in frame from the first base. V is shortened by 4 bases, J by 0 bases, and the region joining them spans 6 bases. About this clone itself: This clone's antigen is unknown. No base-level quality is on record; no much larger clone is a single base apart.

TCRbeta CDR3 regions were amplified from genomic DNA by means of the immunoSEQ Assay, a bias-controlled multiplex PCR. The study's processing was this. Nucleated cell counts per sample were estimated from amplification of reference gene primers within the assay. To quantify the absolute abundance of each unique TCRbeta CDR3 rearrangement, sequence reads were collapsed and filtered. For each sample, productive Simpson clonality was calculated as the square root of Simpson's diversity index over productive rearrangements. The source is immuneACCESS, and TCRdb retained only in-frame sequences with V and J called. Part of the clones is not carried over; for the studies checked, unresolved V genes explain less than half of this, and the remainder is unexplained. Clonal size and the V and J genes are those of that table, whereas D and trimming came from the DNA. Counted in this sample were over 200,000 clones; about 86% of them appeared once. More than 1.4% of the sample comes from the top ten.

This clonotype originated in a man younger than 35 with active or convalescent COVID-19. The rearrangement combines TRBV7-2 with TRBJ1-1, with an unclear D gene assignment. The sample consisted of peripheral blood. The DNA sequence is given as TGTGCCAGCAGCTCCTCCCTGAACACTGAAGCTTTCTTT. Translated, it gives CASSSSLNTEAFF.